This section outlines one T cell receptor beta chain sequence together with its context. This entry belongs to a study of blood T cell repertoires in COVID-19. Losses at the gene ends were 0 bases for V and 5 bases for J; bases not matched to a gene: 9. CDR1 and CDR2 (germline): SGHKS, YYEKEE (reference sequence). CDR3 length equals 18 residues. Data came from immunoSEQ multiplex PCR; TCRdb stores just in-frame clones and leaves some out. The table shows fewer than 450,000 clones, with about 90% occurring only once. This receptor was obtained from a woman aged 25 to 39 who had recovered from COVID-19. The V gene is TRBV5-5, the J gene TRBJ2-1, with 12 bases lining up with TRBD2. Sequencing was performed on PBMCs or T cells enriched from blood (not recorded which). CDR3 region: CASSLAPLAGGRNNEQFF. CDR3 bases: TGTGCCAGCAGCTTGGCCCCTCTAGCGGGGGGGCGGAACAATGAGCAGTTCTTC.